This T cell receptor beta chain derives from a study of OX40 agonist ivuxolimab in advanced cancers. Looking at the study overall: A diagnosis of hepatocellular carcinoma, melanoma, renal cell or head and neck cancer was present in dose-escalation patients. People who had prior anti-PD-1, anti-PD-L1 or anti-CTLA-4 therapy could take part, and around 39% had some. Two cutaneous melanoma patients and one hepatocellular carcinoma patient, three in all, had partial responses.

The protocol was immunoSEQ multiplex PCR, while the TCRdb copy is restricted to in-frame clones and leaves out a portion. The data show approximately 41,000 clones, 80% to 90% seen once. V lost 7 bases and J 8 bases, leaving 17 bases between the germline ends. The CDR3 extends over 13 amino acids. Germline CDR1 and CDR2: MNHEY and SVGAGI. With baseline, cycle 4 day 1, and cycle 7 day 1 as timepoints, blood was sampled. The sequences come from CD4+ or CD8+ T cells sorted from blood, collected in a trial of the OX40 agonist ivuxolimab. The genes are TRBV6-5 and TRBJ1-1, with D maybe TRBD1 (5 bases). The sequence was collected from an adult with an advanced solid tumor such as melanoma, head and neck, liver or kidney cancer. The CDR3 protein is CASKAGRLDEAFF. As DNA, the CDR3 is TGTGCCAGCAAAGCGGGACGCCTAGACGAAGCTTTCTTT.